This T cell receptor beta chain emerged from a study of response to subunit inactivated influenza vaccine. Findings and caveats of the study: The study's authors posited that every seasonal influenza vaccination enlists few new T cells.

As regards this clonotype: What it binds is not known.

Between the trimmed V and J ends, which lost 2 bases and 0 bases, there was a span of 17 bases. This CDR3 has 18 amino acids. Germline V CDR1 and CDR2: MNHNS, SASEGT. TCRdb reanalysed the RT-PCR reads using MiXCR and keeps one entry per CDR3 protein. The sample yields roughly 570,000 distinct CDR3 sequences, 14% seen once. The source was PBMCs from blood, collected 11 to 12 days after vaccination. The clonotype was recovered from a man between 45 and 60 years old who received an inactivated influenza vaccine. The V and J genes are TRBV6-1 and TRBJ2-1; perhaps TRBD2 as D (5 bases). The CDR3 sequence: CASSERVVAGSSYNEQFF. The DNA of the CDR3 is TGTGCCAGCAGTGAAAGGGTTGTGGCGGGCAGCTCCTACAATGAGCAGTTCTTC.